Below are 28 T cell receptor beta chains sequenced from a single sample in a study of identical twins. TCRdb itself ran the 5' RACE reads through MiXCR, one entry per CDR3 protein. The data show around 280,000 distinct CDR3 sequences, roughly 8.6% seen once. The sample was also linked to a second study, of yellow fever vaccine responses in identical twins.

Sequencing was performed on memory (CD45RO+) T cells sorted from blood. The receptors originated from a young woman in good health.

This chain uses TRBV6-9 with TRBJ2-4; D not certain. The CDR3 covers 15 residues. CDR1 and CDR2 from the germline V gene are MNHGY and SVAAGI. V lost 4 bases to trimming and J lost 0 bases, with 10 bases between them. The CDR3 sequence: CASSSETVAKNIQYF. In nucleotides, the CDR3 is TGTGCCAGCAGTTCCGAAACAGTAGCCAAAAACATTCAGTACTTC.

The sample holds a few counts of this clonotype. The chain combines TRBV6-5 with TRBJ1-1; D uncertain. V lost 0 bases, J lost 6 bases, and 14 bases lay in between. The CDR3 loop spans 15 amino acids. Germline loops: CDR1 MNHEY, CDR2 SVGAGI. CDR3 in DNA: TGTGCCAGCAGTTACTCGATGAATTCCGCCGCTGAAGCTTTCTTT. This codes for CASSYSMNSAAEAFF.

This clonotype was seen just once. The CDR3 DNA reads TGTGCCAGCAGTTATAGAGTAGCGGGGGGTTCCTACGAGCAGTACGTC. Encoded protein: CASSYRVAGGSYEQYV. This chain links TRBV6-5 with TRBJ2-7, with 10 bases aligning to TRBD2. Germline V gene sequence: CDR1 MNHEY, CDR2 SVGAGI. The ends lost 3 bases at V and 1 base at J; junction bases unmatched: 6. The CDR3 runs to 16 residues.

This clonotype was counted ten times or more. The chain couples TRBV12-3 or TRBV12-4 to TRBJ2-5; TRBD1 is a possible D gene (6 bases). V was trimmed by 1 base and J by 1 base, leaving 10 bases between them. This CDR3 spans 15 amino acids. CDR3 in amino acids: CASSLETGSQETQYF. The CDR3, as DNA: TGTGCCAGCAGTTTAGAGACAGGCTCCCAAGAGACCCAGTACTTC.

The table lists this clonotype with many counts. The V gene is TRBV28, the J gene TRBJ2-1; 8 nucleotides agree with TRBD1. Looked up from germline, CDR1 is MDHEN and CDR2 is SYDVKM. This CDR3 is built from 15 residues. Germline trimming cut 7 bases from V and 7 bases from J; bases unmatched to any gene: 12. The CDR3 is CASTQVRGPLNEQFF. The CDR3 region has the DNA TGTGCCAGCACCCAAGTCAGGGGGCCGCTGAATGAGCAGTTCTTC.

The chain links TRBV7-9 to TRBJ1-2; weak D call: TRBD1 (6 bases). Per germline, CDR1 SEHNR and CDR2 FQNEAQ (reference sequence). With 5 bases removed from V and 3 bases from J, the gap between germline ends came to 13 bases. CDR3 length equals 14 residues. The CDR3, as DNA: TGTGCCAGCAGCCCCCAGGGGAATGACTATGGCTACACCTTC. Its protein is CASSPQGNDYGYTF.

This clonotype came up many times. This chain joins TRBV10-3 and TRBJ2-1; the D call may be TRBD1 or TRBD2 (6 bases each). The V end was cut by 3 bases, the J end by 10 bases, with 16 bases between. Germline lookup yields CDR1 ENHRY and CDR2 SYGVKD. The CDR3 is made up of 14 amino acids. In DNA, the CDR3 is TGTGCCATCAGTGATAAGGGGGGATCGATCGAGCAGTTCTTC. It is translated as CAISDKGGSIEQFF.

There are many counts of this clonotype. The rearrangement joins TRBV7-3 to TRBJ2-1; TRBD2 might be the D (5 bases). Germline loops: CDR1 SGHTA, CDR2 FQGTGA. This CDR3 spans 15 amino acids. Trimming pared 1 base from V and 0 bases from J, leaving 7 bases between. This CDR3 reads CASSLSSVSYNEQFF. The CDR3 region has the DNA TGTGCCAGCAGCTTAAGTAGCGTCTCCTACAATGAGCAGTTCTTC.

The chain links TRBV28 to TRBJ1-1, with 8 bases aligning to TRBD1. V trimming: 4 bases; J trimming: 5 bases; junction bases outside the gene matches: 9. Germline V lookup: CDR1 MDHEN, CDR2 SYDVKM. The CDR3 length is 15 residues. CDR3 residues: CASSWDQQGVTEAFF. The CDR3, as DNA: TGTGCCAGCAGTTGGGACCAACAGGGGGTGACTGAAGCTTTCTTT.

This clonotype showed up many times. The chain's CDR3 is CASSPSAGADYGYTF. The CDR3 DNA reads as TGTGCCAGCAGCCCCTCGGCAGGGGCAGACTATGGCTACACCTTC. V gene TRBV4-2 combines with J gene TRBJ1-2, with D tentatively TRBD1 (6 bases). This CDR3 region has 15 residues. Germline V CDR1 and CDR2: LGHNA, YNFKEQ. V lost 4 bases to trimming and J lost 3 bases, with 15 bases between them.

In nucleotides, the CDR3 is TGTGCCAGCAGTTACGTAGGGGCCGGGGAGACCCAGTACTTC. Translated: CASSYVGAGETQYF. The gene calls are TRBV6-5 and TRBJ2-5, with a weak D call TRBD1 (5 bases). V was pared by 2 bases and J by 5 bases, with 12 bases between. CDR3 length: 14 amino acids. Looked up from germline, CDR1 is MNHEY and CDR2 is SVGAGI.

The rearrangement links TRBV3-1 to TRBJ1-4, with 8 positions matching TRBD1. The CDR3 is made up of 14 amino acids. Germline V gene data show CDR1 as LGHDT and CDR2 as YNNKEL (reference sequence). V lost 4 bases, J lost 7 bases, and 5 bases stayed unmatched. DNA for the CDR3: TGTGCCAGCAGCCCCCAGGGGGCTTTTGAAAAACTGTTTTTT. Encoded protein: CASSPQGAFEKLFF.

The chain has TRBV27 and TRBJ1-1, with no clear D. CDR3 length: 15 residues. Between the trimmed V and J ends, which lost 4 bases and 0 bases, there was a span of 12 bases. Germline CDR1 reads MNHEY; CDR2 reads SMNVEV (reference sequence). In DNA form, the CDR3 reads TGTGCCAGCAGTTCCGCCCGCACCATGAACACTGAAGCTTTCTTT. This codes for CASSSARTMNTEAFF.

The sample holds many counts of this clonotype. The DNA for the CDR3 is TGCAGTGCTAGAACGGGACAGGGGAACTACGAGCAGTACGTC. It encodes CSARTGQGNYEQYV. The genes are TRBV20-1 and TRBJ2-7; 10 nucleotides line up with TRBD1. The V and J ends lost 2 bases and 3 bases, in that order; junction bases with no gene match: 4. The CDR3 has 14 residues. CDR1 DFQATT and CDR2 SNEGSKA come from the germline V gene (reference sequence).

This clonotype has more than one count but fewer than ten. V gene TRBV24-1 combines with J gene TRBJ2-1; 12 positions match TRBD2. Losses at the gene ends were 6 bases for V and 7 bases for J; bases not matched to a gene: 6. Germline assignment: CDR1 KGHDR and CDR2 SFDVKD. The CDR3 length is 15 residues. CDR3 nucleotide sequence: TGTGCCACCAGTTTCCTAGCGGGAGGGAAAAATGAGCAGTTCTTC. It is translated as CATSFLAGGKNEQFF.

This clonotype was observed a few times. The chain couples TRBV6-4 to TRBJ2-3; 11 positions match TRBD2. This CDR3 is 16 amino acids long. J was trimmed by 1 base and V by 3 bases; bases with no gene match: 3. Germline loops: CDR1 MRHNA, CDR2 SNTAGT. The CDR3 protein is CASSEGTSGGTDTQYF. The CDR3 DNA is TGTGCCAGCAGTGAAGGGACTAGCGGAGGCACAGATACGCAGTATTTT.

This clonotype has at least ten counts. V gene TRBV4-1 combines with J gene TRBJ2-2; no definite D call. Germline V gene data show CDR1 as MGHRA and CDR2 as YSYEKL. V shed 4 bases and J shed 6 bases, with 12 bases lying between them. The CDR3 contains 14 residues. The CDR3 bases are TGCGCCAGCAGCCCCAGGCAGGAGCCCGGGGAGCTGTTTTTT. This encodes CASSPRQEPGELFF.

This clonotype was observed a few times. The chain recombines TRBV19 with TRBJ2-1; D remains unclear. V lost 5 bases and J 9 bases, leaving 17 bases between the germline ends. Germline V gene lookup returns CDR1 LNHDA and CDR2 SQIVND (reference sequence). There are 14 residues in the CDR3. The CDR3 loop is CASSLYDIRGEQFF. Written as DNA, the CDR3 is TGTGCCAGTAGTCTTTATGACATCCGCGGTGAGCAGTTCTTC.

The chain carries TRBV7-9 and TRBJ1-6; 9 positions agree with TRBD1. The germline V gene encodes CDR1 SEHNR and CDR2 FQNEAQ (reference sequence). The CDR3 contains 16 residues. V gave up 5 bases and J gave up 14 bases; unmatched junction bases: 16. DNA for the CDR3: TGTGCCAGCAGCGAGGGGACAGGGACGGTGAGAGAGGCCCTCCACTTT. Protein sequence: CASSEGTGTVREALHF.

Many counts were recorded for this clonotype. The gene calls are TRBV4-1 and TRBJ2-7; D uncertain. V lost 0 bases to trimming and J lost 3 bases, with 12 bases between them. This CDR3 contains 15 residues. Germline V gene sequence: CDR1 MGHRA, CDR2 YSYEKL. The CDR3 DNA reads TGCGCCAGCAGCCAAGATATCCCGGCAAACTACGAGCAGTACGTC. Encoded protein: CASSQDIPANYEQYV.

The sample holds a few counts of this clonotype. This chain uses TRBV12-3 or TRBV12-4 with TRBJ1-6; 7 bases align to TRBD1. With 4 bases clipped from V and 7 bases from J, the junction kept 4 bases outside the gene matches. CDR3 length equals 14 residues. CDR3 DNA sequence: TGTGCCAGCAGTTCGACAGGGCGAAATTCACCCCTCCACTTT. This translates into CASSSTGRNSPLHF.

This clonotype was detected only a few times. In nucleotides, the CDR3 is TGTGCCAGCTCACCGGACAGGGGATCCTACGAGCAGTACGTC. It encodes CASSPDRGSYEQYV. The gene calls are TRBV18 and TRBJ2-7; TRBD1 agrees at 9 bases. The junction had 1 base not matched to a gene; V was cut back by 3 bases and J by 1 base. CDR1 is KGHSH, CDR2 LQKENI, per germline. The CDR3 loop spans 14 amino acids.

This clonotype was seen only a few times. J is TRBJ1-2 and V is TRBV29-1; 10 bases line up with TRBD1. The trim removed 4 bases at V and 6 bases at J, leaving 2 bases unmatched. The CDR3 totals 12 residues. Germline V gene data show CDR1 as SQVTM and CDR2 as ANQGSEA. The chain's CDR3 is CSVVGTGDGYTF. The CDR3 DNA reads as TGCAGCGTTGTGGGGACAGGGGATGGCTACACCTTC.

This clonotype was picked up a small number of times. The genes are TRBV15 and TRBJ2-1; 11 bases are shared with TRBD2. Germline loops: CDR1 LNHNV, CDR2 YYDKDF (reference sequence). The CDR3 has 16 residues. The trim removed 3 bases at V and 7 bases at J, leaving 8 bases unmatched. The CDR3 DNA reads as TGTGCCACCAGCAGGACGGGACTAGCGGCGGGGAATGAGCAGTTCTTC. Translating gives CATSRTGLAAGNEQFF.

J is TRBJ2-2 and V is TRBV7-7, with TRBD2 identical over 9 bases. With V trimmed by 7 bases and J by 5 bases, 8 bases remained unmatched. The length of the CDR3 is 15 residues. Per the germline V gene, CDR1 is SSHAT and CDR2 is FNYEAQ (reference sequence). The DNA for the CDR3 is TGTGCCAGCACCCCCGCGGGGGGGGAGACCGGGGAGCTGTTTTTT. Encoded protein: CASTPAGGETGELFF.

This clonotype was seen a handful of times. The rearrangement links TRBV7-9 to TRBJ1-2; TRBD1 matches at 7 bases. This CDR3 region has 15 residues. Trimming at V came to 5 bases and at J to 4 bases, leaving 10 bases not matched to a gene. CDR1 is SEHNR and CDR2 is FQNEAQ in the germline V gene (reference sequence). The CDR3 region is CASSNATGRGYGYTF. DNA for the CDR3: TGTGCCAGCAGCAATGCGACAGGGAGGGGCTATGGCTACACCTTC.

This clonotype was counted a few times. The chain combines TRBV11-3 with TRBJ2-1; 7 nucleotides agree with TRBD1. Germline V gene lookup returns CDR1 SGHNT and CDR2 YENEEA. V lost 5 bases, J lost 1 base, and 5 bases stayed unmatched. This CDR3 is 15 amino acids long. CDR3 protein: CASSVDRISYNEQFF. CDR3 DNA sequence: TGTGCCAGCAGCGTGGACAGGATTTCCTACAATGAGCAGTTCTTC.

The chain combines TRBV5-5 with TRBJ2-7; perhaps TRBD1 as D (6 bases). The germline V gene has CDR1 SGHKS and CDR2 YYEKEE (reference sequence). CDR3 size: 14 residues. V was shortened by 6 bases and J by 7 bases, with 20 bases between the two germline ends. The CDR3 reads CASKGLLGAGEQYF. The CDR3 DNA sequence: TGTGCCAGCAAGGGGCTACTGGGGGCGGGTGAGCAGTACTTC.